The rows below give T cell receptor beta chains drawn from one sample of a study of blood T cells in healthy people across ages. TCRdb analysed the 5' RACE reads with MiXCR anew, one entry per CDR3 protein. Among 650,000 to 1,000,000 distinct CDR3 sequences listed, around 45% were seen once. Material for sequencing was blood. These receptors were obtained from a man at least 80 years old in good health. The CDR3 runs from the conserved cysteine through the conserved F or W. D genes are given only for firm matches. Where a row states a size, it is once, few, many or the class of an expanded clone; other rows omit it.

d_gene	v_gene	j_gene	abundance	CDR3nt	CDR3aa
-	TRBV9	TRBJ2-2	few	TGTGCCAGTAGAGCCGGAGACGGGGAGCTGTTTTTT	CASRAGDGELFF
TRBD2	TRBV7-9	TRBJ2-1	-	TGTGCCAGCAGCTCGAGCGGGGGGGCTAGAAATGAGCAGTTCTTC	CASSSSGGARNEQFF
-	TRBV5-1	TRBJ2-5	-	TGCGCCAGCAGCTTGGGAATAGACCCAGGACAAGACACTGAGTACTTC	CASSLGIDPGQDTEYF
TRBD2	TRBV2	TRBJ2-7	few	TGTGCCAGCAGCCCACTTGGGGGGGGTGCAGCCGAGCAGTACTTC	CASSPLGGGAAEQYF
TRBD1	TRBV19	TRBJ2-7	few	TGTGCCAGTAGTATCGGGACAGGAGTCATCTCCTACGAGCAGTACTTC	CASSIGTGVISYEQYF
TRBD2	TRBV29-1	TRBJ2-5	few	TGCAGCGTTGAAGGACTAGCGGGAGGAGAGACCCAGTACTTC	CSVEGLAGGETQYF
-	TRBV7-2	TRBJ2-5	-	TGTGCCAGCAGCGCCGACGGGGGATACTACCAAGATGAGCAGTACTTC	CASSADGGYYQDEQYF
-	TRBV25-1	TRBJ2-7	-	TGTGCCAGCAGTGGGGTTCGCGGGCAGCTCGACGAGCAGTACTTC	CASSGVRGQLDEQYF
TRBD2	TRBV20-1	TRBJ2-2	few	TGCAGTGCGGGACTAGCGGGAGGTAGCGGGGAGCTGTTTTTT	CSAGLAGGSGELFF
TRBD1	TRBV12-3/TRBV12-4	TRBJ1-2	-	TGTGCCAGCAGTTTAGCAGGACAGGGGCATGGCTACACCTTC	CASSLAGQGHGYTF
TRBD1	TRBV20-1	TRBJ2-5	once	TGCAGTGCTAGCGGGGACAGGGTCCAAGAGACCCAGTACTTC	CSASGDRVQETQYF
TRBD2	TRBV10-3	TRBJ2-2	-	TGTGCCATCAGTGAGCCAGGACTAGCGAGAGTCGGGGAGCTGTTTTTT	CAISEPGLARVGELFF
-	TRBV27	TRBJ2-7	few	TGTGCCAGCAGCCCTACGGGGCCGAGCTCCTACGAGCAGTACTTC	CASSPTGPSSYEQYF
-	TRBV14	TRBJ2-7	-	TGCGCCAGCAGCCGGGGAGAAAACAATGAGCAGTACTTC	CASSRGENNEQYF
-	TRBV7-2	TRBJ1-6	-	TGTGCCAGCAGCCGAGACCCTAGGGGGACTAATTCACCCCTCCACTTT	CASSRDPRGTNSPLHF
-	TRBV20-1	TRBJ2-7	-	TGCAGTGCTCTCAGGGTCTACGAGCAGTACTTC	CSALRVYEQYF
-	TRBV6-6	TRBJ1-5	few	TGTGCCAGCAGTTGGTCAGCGCAGCTTAGCAATCAGCCCCAGCATTTT	CASSWSAQLSNQPQHF
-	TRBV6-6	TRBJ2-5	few	TGTGCCAGCAGTTACTCGAAGGGGGTTGAGACCCAGTACTTC	CASSYSKGVETQYF
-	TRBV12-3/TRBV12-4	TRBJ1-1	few	TGTGCCAGCAACGAACCGGGACGCCCGAAGAACACTGAAGCTTTCTTT	CASNEPGRPKNTEAFF
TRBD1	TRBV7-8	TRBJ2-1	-	TGTGCCAGCACCATGCCGACAGGGACGGATGAGCAGTTCTTC	CASTMPTGTDEQFF
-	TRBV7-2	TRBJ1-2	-	TGTGCCAGCAGCTTGCGAGTGACGGCACACTATGGCTACACCTTC	CASSLRVTAHYGYTF
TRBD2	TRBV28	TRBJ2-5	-	TGTGCCAGCAGTTTCGTGGCTAGCGGGGTACAAGAGACCCAGTACTTC	CASSFVASGVQETQYF